The source of this T cell receptor beta chain is a study of Graves' ophthalmopathy and Graves' hyperthyroidism. TCR beta CDR3 amplification used RNA transcripts. The library came from an HTBI-primed first-round RT-PCR and a second-round multiplex PCR. In TCRdb, the multiplex PCR reads were re-called with MiXCR into one record per CDR3 protein. The sample lists 300,000 to 400,000 distinct CDR3 sequences; about 17% were seen once. Germline loops: CDR1 SGHVS, CDR2 FQNEAQ. The CDR3 is 17 residues long. Trimming removed 0 bases from V and 8 bases from J; junction bases left unmatched: 15. This TCR came from an adult man with Graves' ophthalmopathy. Source material: peripheral blood. J is TRBJ1-1 and V is TRBV7-8, with 7 bases fitting TRBD1. The DNA for the CDR3 is TGTGCCAGCAGCTTAGCAGTATTGCGACAGGGACTCTCGGAAGCTTTCTTT. This sequence encodes CASSLAVLRQGLSEAFF.